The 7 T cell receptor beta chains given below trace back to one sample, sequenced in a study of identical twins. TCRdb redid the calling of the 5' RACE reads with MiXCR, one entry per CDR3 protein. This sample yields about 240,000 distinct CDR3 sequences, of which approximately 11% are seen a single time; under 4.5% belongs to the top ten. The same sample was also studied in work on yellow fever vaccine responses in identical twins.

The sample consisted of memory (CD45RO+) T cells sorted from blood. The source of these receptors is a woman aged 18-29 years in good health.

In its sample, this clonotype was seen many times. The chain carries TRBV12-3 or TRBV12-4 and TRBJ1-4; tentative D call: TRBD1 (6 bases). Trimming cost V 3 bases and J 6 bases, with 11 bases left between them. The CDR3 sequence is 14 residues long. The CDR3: CASSFRRGDEKLFF. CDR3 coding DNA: TGTGCCAGCAGTTTCCGCAGGGGAGATGAAAAACTGTTTTTT.

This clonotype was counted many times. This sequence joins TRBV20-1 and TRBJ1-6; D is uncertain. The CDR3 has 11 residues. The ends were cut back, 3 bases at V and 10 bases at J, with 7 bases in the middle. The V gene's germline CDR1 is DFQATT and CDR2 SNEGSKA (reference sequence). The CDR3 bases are TGCAGTGCTAGTGACGACTCACCCCTCCACTTT. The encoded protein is CSASDDSPLHF.

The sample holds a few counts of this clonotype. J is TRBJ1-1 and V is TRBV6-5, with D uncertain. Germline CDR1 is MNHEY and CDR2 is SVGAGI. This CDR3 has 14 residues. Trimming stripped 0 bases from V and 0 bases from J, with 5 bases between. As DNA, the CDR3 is TGTGCCAGCAGTTACTCAGAACTGAACACTGAAGCTTTCTTT. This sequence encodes CASSYSELNTEAFF.

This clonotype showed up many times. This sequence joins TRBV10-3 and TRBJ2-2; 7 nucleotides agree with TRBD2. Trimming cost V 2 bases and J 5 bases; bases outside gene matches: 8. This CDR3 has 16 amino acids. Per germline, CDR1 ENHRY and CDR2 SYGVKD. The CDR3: CAISEGTGGGTGELFF. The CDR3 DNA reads TGTGCCATCAGTGAGGGAACGGGAGGTGGTACCGGGGAGCTGTTTTTT.

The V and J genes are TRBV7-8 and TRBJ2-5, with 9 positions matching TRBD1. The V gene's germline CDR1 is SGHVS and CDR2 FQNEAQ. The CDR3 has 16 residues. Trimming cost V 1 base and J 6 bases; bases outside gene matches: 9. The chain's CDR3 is CASSLGEGGQGKTQYF. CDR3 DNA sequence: TGTGCCAGCAGCTTAGGGGAGGGGGGACAGGGAAAGACCCAGTACTTC.

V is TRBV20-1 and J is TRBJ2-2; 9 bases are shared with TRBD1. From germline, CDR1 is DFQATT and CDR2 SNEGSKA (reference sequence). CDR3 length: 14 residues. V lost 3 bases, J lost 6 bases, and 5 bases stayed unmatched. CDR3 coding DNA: TGCAGTGCTAGTGTAACAGGGGGCCCCGGGGAGCTGTTTTTT. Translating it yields CSASVTGGPGELFF.

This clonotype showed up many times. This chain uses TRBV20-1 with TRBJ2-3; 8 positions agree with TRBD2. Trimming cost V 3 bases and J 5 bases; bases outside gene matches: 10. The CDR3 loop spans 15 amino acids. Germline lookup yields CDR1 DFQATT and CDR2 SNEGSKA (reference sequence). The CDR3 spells CSASGGDPKRDTQYF. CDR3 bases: TGCAGTGCTAGCGGGGGGGACCCAAAGAGAGATACGCAGTATTTT.